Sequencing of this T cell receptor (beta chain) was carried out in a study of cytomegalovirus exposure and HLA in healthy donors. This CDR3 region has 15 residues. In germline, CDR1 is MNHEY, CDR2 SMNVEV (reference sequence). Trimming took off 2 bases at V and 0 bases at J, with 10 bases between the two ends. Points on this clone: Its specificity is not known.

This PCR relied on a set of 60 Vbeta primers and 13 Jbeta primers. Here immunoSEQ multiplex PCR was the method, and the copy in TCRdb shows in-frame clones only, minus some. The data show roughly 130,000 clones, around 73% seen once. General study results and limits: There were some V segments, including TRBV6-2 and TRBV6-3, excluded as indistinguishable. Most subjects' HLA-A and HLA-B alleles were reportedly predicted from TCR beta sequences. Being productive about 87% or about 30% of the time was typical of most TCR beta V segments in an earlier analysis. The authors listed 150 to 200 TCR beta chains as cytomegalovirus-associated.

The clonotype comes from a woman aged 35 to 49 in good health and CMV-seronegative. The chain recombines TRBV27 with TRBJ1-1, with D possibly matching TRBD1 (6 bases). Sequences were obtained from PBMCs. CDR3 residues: CASSLGQSMNTEAFF. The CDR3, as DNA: TGTGCCAGCAGTTTAGGACAGAGTATGAACACTGAAGCTTTCTTT.